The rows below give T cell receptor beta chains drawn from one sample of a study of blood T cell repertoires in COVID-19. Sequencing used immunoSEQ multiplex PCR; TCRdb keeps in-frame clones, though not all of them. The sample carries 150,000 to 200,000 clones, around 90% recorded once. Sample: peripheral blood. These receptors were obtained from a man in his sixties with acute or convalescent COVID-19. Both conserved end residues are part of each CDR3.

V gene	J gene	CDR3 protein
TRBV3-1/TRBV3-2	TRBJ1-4	CASSQAKGANEKLFF
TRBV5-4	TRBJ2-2	CASSLDRGGSGELFF
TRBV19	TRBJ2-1	CASSMAEARYNEQFF
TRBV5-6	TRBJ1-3	CASSVRGPGNTIYF
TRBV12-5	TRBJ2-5	CASGGGQETQYF
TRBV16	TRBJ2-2	CASSQSVGTFTGELFF
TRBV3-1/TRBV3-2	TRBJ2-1	CASSLDRDTYNEQFF
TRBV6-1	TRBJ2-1	CASSEGTPGREQFF
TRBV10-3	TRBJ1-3	CAIRLEGVNTIYF
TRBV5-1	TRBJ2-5	CASSFSGTGVPTQYF
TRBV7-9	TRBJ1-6	CASSFSGTGESPLHF
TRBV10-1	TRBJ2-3	CASSRDNTDTQYF
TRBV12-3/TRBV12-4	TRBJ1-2	CASSFVGGGYTF
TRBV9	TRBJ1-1	CASSPTRVMNTEAFF
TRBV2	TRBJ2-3	CASRQQGGTDTQYF
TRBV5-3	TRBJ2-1	CARSWGLAYNEQFF
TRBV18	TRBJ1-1	CASSMDKNTEAFF
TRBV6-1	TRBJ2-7	CASSEGGGSGTLSYEQYF
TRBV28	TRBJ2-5	CASSAGGLGETQYF
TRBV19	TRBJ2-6	CASGTTGSGANVLTF
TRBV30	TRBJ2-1	CAGTWEGRGNEQFF
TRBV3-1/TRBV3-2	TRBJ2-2	CASSQALTGELFF
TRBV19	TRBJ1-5	CASRTQGAVSNQPQHF
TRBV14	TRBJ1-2	CASSPRNLGQGGNGYTF
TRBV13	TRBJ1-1	CASSDGTGGVEAFF
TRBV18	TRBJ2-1	CASSPRQGNNEQFF
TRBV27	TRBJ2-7	CASSLTGPSYEQYF
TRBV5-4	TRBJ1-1	CASSPVMNTEAFF
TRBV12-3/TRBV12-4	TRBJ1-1	CASSLGGFEAFF
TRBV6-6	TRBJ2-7	CASWKGTDAAGEQYF
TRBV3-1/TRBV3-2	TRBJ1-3	CASSPGTISGNTIYF
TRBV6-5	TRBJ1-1	CASSFQGAWTEAFF
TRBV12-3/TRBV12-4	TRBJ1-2	CASRRTGIPGYTF
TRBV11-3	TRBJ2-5	CASSLDDRHKETQYF
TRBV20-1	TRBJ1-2	CSGVNYGYTF
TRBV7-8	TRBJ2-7	CASSLGAGAGVTYEQYF
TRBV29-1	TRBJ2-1	CSAPSGLRGAMREQFF
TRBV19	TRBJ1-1	CASSISLLANTEAFF
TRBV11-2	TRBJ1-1	CASSTTTGTGVTEAFF
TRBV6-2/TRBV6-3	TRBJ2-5	CASSYSSLRETQYF
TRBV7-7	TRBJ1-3	CASSPETGATIYF
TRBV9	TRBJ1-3	CASSVNPDGNTIYF
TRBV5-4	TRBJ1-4	CASSLSFKTGNEKLFF
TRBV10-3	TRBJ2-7	CAISARLAGGPDGQYF
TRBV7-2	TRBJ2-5	CASSLDGRVRETQYF
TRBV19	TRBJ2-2	CASSIQGSTGELFF
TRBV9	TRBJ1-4	CASSGGTGGDFNEKLFF
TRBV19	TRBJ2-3	CASSMNSFTDTQYF
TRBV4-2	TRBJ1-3	CASSQERGFSGNTIYF
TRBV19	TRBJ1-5	CASSSQYDNQPQHF
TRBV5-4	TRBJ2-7	CASSLQTIGYEQYF
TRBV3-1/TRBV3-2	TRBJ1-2	CASSQDRAGLGGYTF
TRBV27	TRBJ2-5	CASSSGTGGVETQYF